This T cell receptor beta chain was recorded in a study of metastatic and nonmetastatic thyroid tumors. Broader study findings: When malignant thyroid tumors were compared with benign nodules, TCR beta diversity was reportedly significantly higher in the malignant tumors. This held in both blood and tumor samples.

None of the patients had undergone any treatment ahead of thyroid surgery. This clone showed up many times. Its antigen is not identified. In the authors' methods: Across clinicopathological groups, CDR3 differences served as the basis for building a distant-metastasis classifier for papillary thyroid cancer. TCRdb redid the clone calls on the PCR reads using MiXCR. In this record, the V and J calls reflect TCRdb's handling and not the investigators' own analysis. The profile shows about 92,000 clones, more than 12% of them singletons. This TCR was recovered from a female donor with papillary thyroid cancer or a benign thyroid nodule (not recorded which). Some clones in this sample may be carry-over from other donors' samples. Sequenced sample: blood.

The CDR3 DNA reads TGTGCCAGCAGCAAGACGTGGGACGAGCAGTACTTC. Translating gives CASSKTWDEQYF. The genes are TRBV5-6 and TRBJ2-7, with D uncertain. Trimming removed 4 bases from V and 5 bases from J, with 10 bases in between. Germline V gene lookup returns CDR1 SGHDT and CDR2 YYEEEE. The CDR3 spans 12 residues. Full variable domain (rest looked up from reference TRBV5-6 and TRBJ2-7): DAGVTQSPTHLIKTRGQQVTLRCSPKSGHDTVSWYQQALGQGPQFIFQYYEEEERQRGNFPDRFSGHQFPNYSSELNVNALLLGDSALYLCASSKTWDEQYFGPGTRLTVT.